These 8 T cell receptor beta chains were all obtained from the same sample, sequenced in a study of identical twins. Using its own MiXCR run on the 5' RACE reads, TCRdb lists one record per CDR3 protein. The table has 600,000 to 800,000 distinct CDR3 sequences, around 20% seen once. These records were also assigned to another study, of T cells expressing NK-cell markers.

What was sequenced was PBMCs. The receptor source for this set is a woman in her late teens or twenties in good health.

This clonotype appeared many times. The chain links TRBV7-2 to TRBJ1-2; D is ambiguous. CDR1 and CDR2 (germline): SGHTA, FQGNSA. The CDR3 sequence is 14 residues long. V lost 3 bases and J lost 2, with 10 bases in between. DNA of the CDR3: TGTGCCAGCAGCTTCCAGACGGGGAACTATGGCTACACCTTC. Translation gives CASSFQTGNYGYTF.

The rearrangement joins TRBV6-4 to TRBJ1-1; TRBD1 matches at 8 bases. Germline values: CDR1 MRHNA, CDR2 SNTAGT. The CDR3 contains 13 residues. Losses at the gene ends were 3 bases for V and 10 bases for J; bases not matched to a gene: 7. CDR3 in amino acids: CASSETDRGTAFF. The CDR3 DNA reads TGTGCCAGCAGTGAGACCGACAGGGGAACAGCTTTCTTT.

With respect to this clonotype: This clone may be a read error of a much larger clone one base away. The genes are TRBV11-2 and TRBJ2-1; 7 bases line up with TRBD2. This CDR3 spans 15 amino acids. CDR1 and CDR2 (germline): SGHAT, FQNNGV. The ends lost 4 bases at V and 0 bases at J; junction bases unmatched: 3. CDR3 nucleotide sequence: TGTGCCAGCAGCTCCGGGACTACCTCCTACAATGAGCAGTTCTTC. As protein: CASSSGTTSYNEQFF.

Only a few counts were recorded for this clonotype. This chain connects TRBV20-1 to TRBJ1-2; a weak D match, TRBD1 (6 bases). Trimming shortened V by 1 base and J by 4 bases, and 16 bases separated the two germline ends. Germline V gives CDR1 DFQATT, CDR2 SNEGSKA (reference sequence). The CDR3 runs to 15 residues. The CDR3 loop is CSARGADRPVYGYTF. CDR3 nucleotide sequence: TGCAGTGCTAGAGGCGCCGACAGGCCCGTCTATGGCTACACCTTC.

The chain employs TRBV3-1 and TRBJ1-2; possible D gene TRBD1, 5 bases. The CDR3 runs 14 residues. Germline lookup yields CDR1 LGHDT and CDR2 YNNKEL (reference sequence). Trimming took 8 bases from V and 7 from J, leaving 20 bases between them. The CDR3 loop is CASGGSATDIGYTF. The CDR3 DNA is TGTGCCAGCGGGGGATCAGCGACCGATATTGGCTACACCTTC. Based on the CDR3 plus reference TRBV3-1 and TRBJ1-2, the full variable domain is DTAVSQTPKYLVTQMGNDKSIKCEQNLGHDTMYWYKQDSKKFLKIMFSYNNKELIINETVPNRFSPKSPDKAHLNLHINSLELGDSAVYFCASGGSATDIGYTFGSGTRLTVV.

Only a few counts were recorded for this clonotype. V is TRBV7-2 and J is TRBJ2-3; D may correspond to TRBD1 or TRBD2 (5 bases each). CDR3 length: 15 residues. CDR1 SGHTA and CDR2 FQGNSA come from the germline V gene. V lost 5 bases to trimming and J lost 7 bases, with 19 bases between them. CDR3 in DNA: TGTGCCAGCAGCGTATCGGGACCGCTCGGATATACGCAGTATTTT. Its protein is CASSVSGPLGYTQYF.

The chain couples TRBV5-6 to TRBJ1-1; no reliable D call. Per germline, CDR1 SGHDT and CDR2 YYEEEE. The CDR3 runs 13 residues. V lost 0 bases, J lost 6 bases, and 9 bases lay in between. The CDR3 DNA is TGTGCCAGCAGCTTGGGACGGCCGGCTGAAGCTTTCTTT. Protein: CASSLGRPAEAFF.

The chain uses TRBV7-9 and TRBJ2-1; TRBD1 matches at 7 bases. The V segment lost 2 bases and the J segment 5 bases; nucleotides outside the gene matches: 6. CDR1 and CDR2 (germline): SEHNR, FQNEAQ (reference sequence). The CDR3 runs to 15 residues. The CDR3 DNA is TGTGCCAGCAGCTTACCACGGACAGGAAACAATGAGCAGTTCTTC. Amino acid sequence: CASSLPRTGNNEQFF.